The sequence of this T cell receptor (beta chain) was determined in a study of metastatic and nonmetastatic thyroid tumors. In its sample, this clone ranks as medium-sized. The CDR3 totals 15 residues. The V end lost 3 bases, the J end lost 3 bases, and 12 bases lay between the germline ends. Germline lookup yields CDR1 MRHNA and CDR2 SNTAGT. TCRdb re-called clones from the PCR reads using MiXCR. The data show 30,000 to 35,000 clones, with less than 20% seen just once and under 9.5% held by the top ten. Not a single patient had been given any form of treatment at any point before undergoing thyroid surgery.

The J gene is TRBJ2-1, the V gene TRBV6-4; TRBD2 might be the D (6 bases). Sequenced input: blood. The TCR comes from a female donor with papillary thyroid cancer or a benign thyroid nodule (not recorded which). Some clones in this sample may be carry-over from other donors' samples. CDR3 in amino acids: CASSESSGDYNEQFF. In DNA form, the CDR3 reads TGTGCCAGCAGTGAGAGTAGCGGTGACTACAATGAGCAGTTCTTC.